These 8 T cell receptor beta chains originate from one sample sequenced in a study of cytomegalovirus exposure and HLA in healthy donors. PCR used 60 Vbeta primers and 13 Jbeta primers. Measured with immunoSEQ multiplex PCR; TCRdb has only the in-frame clones, and not every one. The sample contains under 200,000 clones, 68% of which appear only once. Sequenced sample: PBMCs. The receptors shown here come from a woman between 40 and 50 years old in good health and CMV-seropositive.

The count of this clone is one. The chain carries TRBV6-5 and TRBJ2-7; 7 nucleotides align to TRBD2. The CDR3 is 16 amino acids. CDR1 MNHEY and CDR2 SVGAGI come from the germline V gene. With V trimmed by 0 bases and J by 2 bases, 7 bases remained unmatched. The CDR3 spells CASSYSGLADAYEQYF. The CDR3 DNA reads as TGTGCCAGCAGTTACTCGGGCCTAGCGGATGCCTACGAGCAGTACTTC.

The chain recombines TRBV5-8 with TRBJ1-5, with 11 bases identical to TRBD1. The V gene end was trimmed by 4 bases and the J gene end by 0 bases; junction bases not matched to a gene: 6. CDR3 length equals 17 residues. Germline V lookup: CDR1 SGHTS, CDR2 YDEGEE. CDR3 region: CASSLGTGGYSNQPQHF. For the CDR3, the DNA is TGTGCCAGCAGCCTCGGGACAGGGGGATATAGCAATCAGCCCCAGCATTTT.

This clone was seen at least ten times. The V call is TRBV6-6, the J call TRBJ2-7; D possibly corresponds to TRBD1 (6 bases). Trimming removed 0 bases at V and 2 bases at J, with 8 bases between. Germline V CDR1 and CDR2: MNHNY, SVGAGI (reference sequence). The CDR3 has 14 amino acids. CDR3 protein: CASSYSQGTYEQYF. As DNA, the CDR3 is TGTGCCAGCAGTTACTCGCAGGGGACCTACGAGCAGTACTTC.

This clone was picked up a small number of times. J is TRBJ2-7 and V is TRBV11-1; perhaps TRBD1 as D (6 bases). The V end lost 3 bases, the J end lost 2 bases, and 14 bases lay between the germline ends. Germline V gene data show CDR1 as SGHAT and CDR2 as FQDESV (reference sequence). There are 15 residues in the CDR3. In nucleotides, the CDR3 is TGTGCCAGCAGCTTGGTAGACAGGACTCCCTACGAGCAGTACTTC. Residues: CASSLVDRTPYEQYF.

The chain carries TRBV18 and TRBJ2-4, with 10 nucleotides matching TRBD1. Per germline, CDR1 KGHSH and CDR2 LQKENI. The CDR3 is 16 residues long. J lost 4 bases, V lost 3 bases, and 6 bases had no gene match. As DNA, the CDR3 is TGTGCCAGCTCACCGACAGGGGGCGCGGTTAAAAACATTCAGTACTTC. Protein product: CASSPTGGAVKNIQYF. The entire variable domain, with the rest obtained from reference TRBV18 and TRBJ2-4, is as follows: NAGVMQNPRHLVRRRGQEARLRCSPMKGHSHVYWYRQLPEEGLKFMVYLQKENIIDESGMPKERFSAEFPKEGPSILRIQQVVRGDSAAYFCASSPTGGAVKNIQYFGAGTRLSVL.

V usage is TRBV5-1 and J usage is TRBJ1-2, with 7 nucleotides matching TRBD1. This CDR3 is 15 amino acids long. Looked up from germline, CDR1 is SGHRS and CDR2 is YFSETQ. Trimming cost V 4 bases and J 4 bases; bases outside gene matches: 10. CDR3 coding DNA: TGCGCCAGCAGCCTTCGACAGGGAGTGGGCTATGGCTACACCTTC. Translated: CASSLRQGVGYGYTF.

The chain has TRBV4-1 and TRBJ2-3; 8 nucleotides agree with TRBD2. This CDR3 has 17 residues. V shed 4 bases, J shed 2 bases, and the junction held 11 bases outside the gene matches. Germline CDR1 is MGHRA and CDR2 is YSYEKL. CDR3 DNA: TGCGCCAGCAGCCCCAGCCCCCTAGCGGGCGACACAGATACGCAGTATTTT. Protein product: CASSPSPLAGDTDTQYF.

The rearrangement links TRBV27 to TRBJ1-1; tentatively, D is TRBD1 (5 bases). The CDR3 covers 12 residues. In germline, CDR1 is MNHEY, CDR2 SMNVEV (reference sequence). V gave up 4 bases and J gave up 6 bases, with 9 bases separating them. In DNA form, the CDR3 reads TGTGCCAGCAGTTACTGGGGGGCTGAAGCTTTCTTT. Protein sequence: CASSYWGAEAFF.